The 19 T cell receptor beta chains reported below all come from one sample, sequenced in a study of T cells after yellow fever vaccination. MiXCR, run by TCRdb on the 5' RACE reads, gives a single entry per CDR3 protein. Altogether under 300,000 distinct CDR3 sequences are present, approximately 6.8% being singletons, with the ten largest covering around 1.1%. The starting material was CD4+ T cells sorted from PBMCs, obtained on the day of the yellow fever booster vaccination. All receptors come from a man aged 25-45 years who received the YFV17D yellow fever vaccine.

In this sample, this clonotype turned up many times. This chain connects TRBV18 to TRBJ2-1; tentative D call: TRBD2 (5 bases). The CDR3 runs to 13 residues. V was trimmed by 6 bases and J by 10 bases, leaving 16 bases between them. Germline V CDR1 and CDR2: KGHSH, LQKENI. Written as DNA, the CDR3 is TGTGCCAGCTCCGAGGCTCTAGAGGGCGAGCAGTTCTTC. It yields the protein CASSEALEGEQFF.

This clonotype came up a few times. This chain uses TRBV20-1 with TRBJ2-5, with D unclear. This CDR3 spans 14 amino acids. V lost 4 bases to trimming and J lost 0 bases, with 12 bases between them. The germline gives CDR1 DFQATT, CDR2 SNEGSKA (reference sequence). CDR3 sequence reads: CSAKLPANQETQYF. The CDR3 region has the DNA TGCAGTGCTAAACTTCCAGCGAACCAAGAGACCCAGTACTTC.

This clonotype has ten or more counts. The chain employs TRBV5-6 and TRBJ2-2; no definite D call. CDR1 is SGHDT and CDR2 is YYEEEE in the germline V gene. This CDR3 is built from 15 residues. V was cut by 0 bases and J by 0 bases, with 6 bases left in between. CDR3 in DNA: TGTGCCAGCAGCTTGGTTGACACGAACACCGGGGAGCTGTTTTTT. Protein product: CASSLVDTNTGELFF. Full variable domain (missing parts from reference TRBV5-6 and TRBJ2-2): DAGVTQSPTHLIKTRGQQVTLRCSPKSGHDTVSWYQQALGQGPQFIFQYYEEEERQRGNFPDRFSGHQFPNYSSELNVNALLLGDSALYLCASSLVDTNTGELFFGEGSRLTVL.

This clonotype showed up just a few times. The rearrangement joins TRBV20-1 to TRBJ2-2; TRBD2 matches at 9 bases. Per germline, CDR1 DFQATT and CDR2 SNEGSKA (reference sequence). CDR3 length equals 16 residues. The J segment lost 8 bases and the V segment lost 2 bases, leaving 12 bases of the junction unmatched. The CDR3: CSARPRLAEMVGELFF. CDR3 DNA sequence: TGCAGTGCTAGACCTCGACTAGCGGAGATGGTGGGGGAGCTGTTTTTT.

This clonotype was recorded many times. This chain links TRBV18 with TRBJ1-1; D not certain. The V end was cut by 4 bases, the J end by 3 bases, with 12 bases between. The CDR3 consists of 14 residues. Germline lookup yields CDR1 KGHSH and CDR2 LQKENI. The CDR3 region has the DNA TGTGCCAGCTCACTCCTAAACGGGGACACTGAAGCTTTCTTT. Amino acid sequence: CASSLLNGDTEAFF.

The chain is built from TRBV6-5 and TRBJ1-2; D is unclear. Germline CDR1 and CDR2: MNHEY and SVGAGI. The CDR3 spans 14 residues. V was clipped by 5 bases and J by 1 base, with 11 bases between them. DNA for the CDR3: TGTGCCAGCAGTCACGGACGGATTAACTATGGCTACACCTTC. Its protein product is CASSHGRINYGYTF.

This clonotype was counted ten times or more. J is TRBJ2-7 and V is TRBV7-9; D tentatively fits TRBD1 or TRBD2 (5 bases each). V shed 3 bases and J shed 3 bases, with 9 bases lying between them. The CDR3 is 13 residues long. Germline V CDR1 and CDR2: SEHNR, FQNEAQ (reference sequence). The CDR3 DNA is TGTGCCAGCAGCTTCTTTGGGGGCTACGAGCAGTACTTC. Protein sequence: CASSFFGGYEQYF.

The chain has TRBV20-1 and TRBJ1-1, with TRBD1 identical over 12 bases. CDR3 length equals 16 residues. Germline V lookup: CDR1 DFQATT, CDR2 SNEGSKA (reference sequence). Germline trimming cut 1 base from V and 5 bases from J; bases unmatched to any gene: 8. The CDR3 DNA sequence: TGCAGTGCTAGAGTCCCGGGGACAGGGGGCGGTACTGAAGCTTTCTTT. The encoded protein is CSARVPGTGGGTEAFF.

This clonotype was seen more than once but under ten times. The V gene is TRBV23-1, the J gene TRBJ2-3, with D tentatively TRBD1 or TRBD2 (5 bases each). TRBV23-1 is sorted into the ORF group, with uncertain function. Trimming cost V 6 bases and J 6 bases, with 22 bases left between them. The CDR3 is 16 residues long. CDR3 DNA sequence: TGCGCCAGCAGGAGGGACGGGTCGGGCTCCCACGATACGCAGTATTTT. This encodes CASRRDGSGSHDTQYF.

This clonotype came up many times. This chain uses TRBV7-3 with TRBJ2-1; 7 bases fit TRBD2. Losses at the gene ends were 1 base for V and 5 bases for J; bases not matched to a gene: 8. The CDR3 has 16 amino acids. The germline CDR1 and CDR2 sequences are SGHTA and FQGTGA. This CDR3 reads CASSLNPGTINNEQFF. DNA for the CDR3: TGTGCCAGCAGCTTAAACCCCGGGACTATCAACAATGAGCAGTTCTTC.

The sample holds a few counts of this clonotype. This rearrangement joins TRBV30 to TRBJ1-2; the match to TRBD1 covers 7 bases. V lost 3 bases, J lost 2 bases, and 3 bases stayed unmatched. Per the germline V gene, CDR1 is GTSNPN and CDR2 is SVGIG (reference sequence). The CDR3 has 13 residues. The CDR3 DNA reads TGTGCCTGGAGCTCACAGGGGAACTATGGCTACACCTTC. This codes for CAWSSQGNYGYTF.

The genes are TRBV9 and TRBJ1-6; D remains unclear. CDR1 SGDLS and CDR2 YYNGEE come from the germline V gene. V lost 2 bases and J 5 bases, leaving 8 bases between the germline ends. CDR3 length: 14 residues. Written as DNA, the CDR3 is TGTGCCAGCAGCGTCCGGGGTCATAATTCACCCCTCCACTTT. It codes for CASSVRGHNSPLHF. Full variable domain (missing parts from reference TRBV9 and TRBJ1-6): DSGVTQTPKHLITATGQRVTLRCSPRSGDLSVYWYQQSLDQGLQFLIQYYNGEERAKGNILERFSAQQFPDLHSELNLSSLELGDSALYFCASSVRGHNSPLHFGNGTRLTVT.

This rearrangement joins TRBV20-1 to TRBJ2-7; 8 bases match TRBD1. Germline values: CDR1 DFQATT, CDR2 SNEGSKA (reference sequence). Trimming removed 0 bases from V and 3 bases from J; junction bases left unmatched: 7. This CDR3 is built from 15 residues. This chain's CDR3 is CSARDSPGGLYEQYF. The CDR3, as DNA: TGCAGTGCTAGAGATTCCCCAGGGGGCCTCTACGAGCAGTACTTC.

This clonotype has a count of ten or more. This chain joins TRBV5-1 and TRBJ2-2; weak D call: TRBD2 (6 bases). The CDR3 length is 15 residues. CDR1 SGHRS and CDR2 YFSETQ come from the germline V gene. Trimming stripped 0 bases from V and 5 bases from J, with 11 bases between. Written as DNA, the CDR3 is TGCGCCAGCAGCTTGGACGGGAGAAATACCGGGGAGCTGTTTTTT. This codes for CASSLDGRNTGELFF. The variable domain in full, with the rest retrieved from reference TRBV5-1 and TRBJ2-2, is KAGVTQTPRYLIKTRGQQVTLSCSPISGHRSVSWYQQTPGQGLQFLFEYFSETQRNKGNFPGRFSGRQFSNSRSEMNVSTLELGDSALYLCASSLDGRNTGELFFGEGSRLTVL.

This clonotype has a count of ten or more. The chain is built from TRBV27 and TRBJ2-5, with 7 positions matching TRBD2. The CDR3 totals 12 residues. Germline CDR1 is MNHEY and CDR2 is SMNVEV (reference sequence). J lost 4 bases, V lost 7 bases, and 3 bases had no gene match. The CDR3 DNA reads TGTGCCAGCAAGTCGGGGGGAGAGACCCAGTACTTC. This gives the protein CASKSGGETQYF.

This clonotype was found a few times. The gene calls are TRBV28 and TRBJ2-1; weak D call: TRBD2 (6 bases). The CDR3 spans 14 residues. Germline loops: CDR1 MDHEN, CDR2 SYDVKM. Trimming cost V 6 bases and J 10 bases, with 19 bases left between them. DNA for the CDR3: TGTGCCAGCAGCCTACCTGGGGGGACTCAAGAGCAGTTCTTC. Amino acids: CASSLPGGTQEQFF.

The V gene is TRBV20-1, the J gene TRBJ2-5; 8 bases match TRBD2. Germline loops: CDR1 DFQATT, CDR2 SNEGSKA (reference sequence). The V segment lost 6 bases and the J segment 4 bases; nucleotides outside the gene matches: 7. CDR3 length: 13 residues. The chain's CDR3 is CSAQVAGGETQYF. DNA of the CDR3: TGCAGTGCGCAGGTGGCGGGAGGAGAGACCCAGTACTTC.

This clonotype was seen repeatedly, ten times or more. As DNA, the CDR3 is TGCGCCAGCAGCCTAGACCGGGGCCCCTATGGCTACACCTTC. As protein: CASSLDRGPYGYTF. The chain combines TRBV4-3 with TRBJ1-2; the D gene is possibly TRBD1 (5 bases). The CDR3 consists of 14 residues. The ends were cut back, 4 bases at V and 4 bases at J, with 13 bases in the middle. CDR1 is LGHNA, CDR2 YSLEER, per germline.

Worth noting for this clonotype: It may be a read error: a sequence one base away is much more abundant. The chain is built from TRBV28 and TRBJ2-3; D unclear. CDR3 length: 15 residues. V was clipped by 4 bases and J by 3 bases, with 14 bases between them. The V gene's germline CDR1 is MDHEN and CDR2 SYDVKM. The CDR3 DNA reads as TGTGCCAGCAGTTCACGCGCGAGTGGTACAGATACGCAGTATTTT. This gives the protein CASSSRASGTDTQYF. The complete variable domain, with remaining parts taken from reference TRBV28 and TRBJ2-3, reads DVKVTQSSRYLVKRTGEKVFLECVQDMDHENMFWYRQDPGLGLRLIYFSYDVKMKEKGDIPEGYSVSREKKERFSLILESASTNQTSMYLCASSSRASGTDTQYFGPGTRLTVL.